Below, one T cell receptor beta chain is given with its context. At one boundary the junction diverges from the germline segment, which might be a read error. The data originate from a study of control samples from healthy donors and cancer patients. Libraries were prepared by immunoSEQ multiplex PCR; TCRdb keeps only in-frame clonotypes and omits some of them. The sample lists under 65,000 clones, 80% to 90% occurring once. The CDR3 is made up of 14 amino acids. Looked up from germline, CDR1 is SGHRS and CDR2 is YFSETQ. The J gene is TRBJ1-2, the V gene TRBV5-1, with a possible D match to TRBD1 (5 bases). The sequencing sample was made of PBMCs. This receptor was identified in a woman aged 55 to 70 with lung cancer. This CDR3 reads CARSARAGDGGYTF. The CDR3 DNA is TGCGCCCGCAGCGCGCGGGCGGGGGATGGGGGCTACACCTTC.